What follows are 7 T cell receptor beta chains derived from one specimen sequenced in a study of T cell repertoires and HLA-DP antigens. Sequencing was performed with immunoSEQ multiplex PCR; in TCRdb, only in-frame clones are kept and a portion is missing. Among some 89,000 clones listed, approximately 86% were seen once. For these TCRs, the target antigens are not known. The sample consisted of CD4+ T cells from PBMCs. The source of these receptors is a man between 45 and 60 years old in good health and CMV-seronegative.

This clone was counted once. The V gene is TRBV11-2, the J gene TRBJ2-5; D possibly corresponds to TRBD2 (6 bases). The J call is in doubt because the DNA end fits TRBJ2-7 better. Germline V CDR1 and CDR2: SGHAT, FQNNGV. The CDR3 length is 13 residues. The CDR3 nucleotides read TGTGCCAGCAGCCTCGGGAGAACCTACGAGCAGTACTTC. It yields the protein CASSLGRTYEQYF.

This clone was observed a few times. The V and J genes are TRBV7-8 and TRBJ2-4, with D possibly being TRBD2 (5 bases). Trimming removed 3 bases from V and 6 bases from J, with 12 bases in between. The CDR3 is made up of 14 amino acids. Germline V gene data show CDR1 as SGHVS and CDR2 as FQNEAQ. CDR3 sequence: CASSFRGSGNIQYF. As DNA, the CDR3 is TGTGCCAGCAGCTTTAGAGGGAGCGGAAACATTCAGTACTTC. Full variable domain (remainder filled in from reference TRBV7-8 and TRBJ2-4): GAGVSQSPRYKVAKRGQDVALRCDPISGHVSLFWYQQALGQGPEFLTYFQNEAQLDKSGLPSDRFFAERPEGSVSTLKIQRTQQEDSAVYLCASSFRGSGNIQYFGAGTRLSVL.

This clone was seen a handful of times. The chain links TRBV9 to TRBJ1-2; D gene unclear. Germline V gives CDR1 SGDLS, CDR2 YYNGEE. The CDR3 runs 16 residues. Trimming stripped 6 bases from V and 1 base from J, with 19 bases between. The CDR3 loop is CASILQFPRINYGYTF. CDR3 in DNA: TGTGCCAGCATATTACAGTTCCCCAGGATTAACTATGGCTACACCTTC. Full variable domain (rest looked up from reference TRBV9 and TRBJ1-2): DSGVTQTPKHLITATGQRVTLRCSPRSGDLSVYWYQQSLDQGLQFLIQYYNGEERAKGNILERFSAQQFPDLHSELNLSSLELGDSALYFCASILQFPRINYGYTFGSGTRLTVV.

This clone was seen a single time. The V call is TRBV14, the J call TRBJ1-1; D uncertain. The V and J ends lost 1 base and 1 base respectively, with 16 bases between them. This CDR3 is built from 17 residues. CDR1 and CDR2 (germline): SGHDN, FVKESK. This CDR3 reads CASSQVLGSVGNTEAFF. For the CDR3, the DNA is TGTGCCAGCAGCCAAGTATTGGGGTCGGTTGGGAACACTGAAGCTTTCTTT.

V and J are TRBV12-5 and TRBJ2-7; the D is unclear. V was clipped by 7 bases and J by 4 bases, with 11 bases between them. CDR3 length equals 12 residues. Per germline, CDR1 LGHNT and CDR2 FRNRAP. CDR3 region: CASASFGYEQYF. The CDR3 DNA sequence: TGTGCTAGTGCCTCGTTTGGATACGAGCAGTACTTC.

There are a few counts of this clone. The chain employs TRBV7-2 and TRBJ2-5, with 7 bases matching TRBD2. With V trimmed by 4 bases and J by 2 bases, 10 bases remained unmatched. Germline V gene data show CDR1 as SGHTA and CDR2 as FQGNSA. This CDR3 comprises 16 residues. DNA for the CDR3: TGTGCCAGCAGCTCCCCGTGGAGGCGGGGGCAAGAGACCCAGTACTTC. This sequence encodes CASSSPWRRGQETQYF.

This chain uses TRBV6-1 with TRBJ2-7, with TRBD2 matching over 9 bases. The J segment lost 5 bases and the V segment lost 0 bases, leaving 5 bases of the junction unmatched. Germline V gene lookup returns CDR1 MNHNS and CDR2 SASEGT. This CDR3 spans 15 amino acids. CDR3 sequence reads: CASSEARTSVHEQYF. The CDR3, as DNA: TGTGCCAGCAGTGAAGCTCGGACTAGCGTACACGAGCAGTACTTC.